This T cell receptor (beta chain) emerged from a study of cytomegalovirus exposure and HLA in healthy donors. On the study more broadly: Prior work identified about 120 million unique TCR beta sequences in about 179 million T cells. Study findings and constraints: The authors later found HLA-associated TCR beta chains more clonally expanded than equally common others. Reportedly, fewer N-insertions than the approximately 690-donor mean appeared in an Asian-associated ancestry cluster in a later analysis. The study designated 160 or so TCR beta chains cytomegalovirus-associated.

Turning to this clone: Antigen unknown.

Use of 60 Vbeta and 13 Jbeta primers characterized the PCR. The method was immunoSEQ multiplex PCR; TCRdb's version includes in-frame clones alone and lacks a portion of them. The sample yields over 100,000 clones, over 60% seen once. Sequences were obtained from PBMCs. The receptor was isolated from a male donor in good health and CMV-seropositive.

The CDR3 nucleotides are TGTGCCACGGGACAGCCGGGGTACAATGAGCAGTTCTTC. Translation gives CATGQPGYNEQFF. The chain has TRBV27 and TRBJ2-1; 7 bases line up with TRBD1. Germline trimming cut 10 bases from V and 4 bases from J; bases unmatched to any gene: 7. CDR1 MNHEY and CDR2 SMNVEV come from the germline V gene (reference sequence). CDR3 size: 13 residues.